This T cell receptor (beta chain) was recorded in a study of blood T cell repertoires in COVID-19. Study context: Symptom resolution, clearance, or two negative PCRs marked donors in Cohort 3 as recovered. Sites across the United States, Italy and Spain contributed samples from acute and convalescent COVID-19. T cells, B-cell-depleted T cells, or PBMCs supplied cDNA or gDNA.

Individuals aged about 18 to 90 years were recruited from about two dozen US areas. Looked up from germline, CDR1 is MNHNS and CDR2 is SASEGT. CDR3 length: 15 amino acids. V lost 2 bases to trimming and J lost 2 bases, with 13 bases between them. Only in-frame clones appear in the TCRdb table, and some are missing; sequencing was by immunoSEQ multiplex PCR. The sample includes around 140,000 clones, over 75% of them seen just once. This chain joins TRBV6-1 and TRBJ2-7, with a possible D match to TRBD1 (6 bases). This clonotype originated in a man in his fifties or sixties in a cohort exposed to, infected with or recovered from COVID-19 (not recorded which). The sample comprised PBMCs or T cells enriched from blood (not recorded which). The DNA for the CDR3 is TGTGCCAGCAGTGAAATTTGGGACAATGCCTACGAGCAGTACTTC. Translation: CASSEIWDNAYEQYF.